Described below is a single T cell receptor (beta chain) sequence and its context. Per the authors' pipeline: Reference gene primer amplification gave estimated nucleated cell counts. Some clones are missing from TCRdb's copy, which holds only in-frame ones; the method was immunoSEQ multiplex PCR. The DNA gave D and trimming, while V, J and clone size come from that table. This table has around 60,000 clones, approximately 91% appearing once. This sample is part of a study of blood T cell repertoires in COVID-19. Overall study: Samples came from the United States, Italy and Spain, spanning acute and convalescent COVID-19. The analysed material was cDNA or gDNA that came from T cells, B-cell-depleted T cells, or PBMCs.

Between the trimmed V and J ends, which lost 4 bases and 8 bases, there was a span of 14 bases. Looked up from germline, CDR1 is MNHEY and CDR2 is SMNVEV (reference sequence). The CDR3 sequence is 13 residues long. The receptor's source is a man aged 45-65 years with active COVID-19. This rearrangement joins TRBV27 to TRBJ1-2; D remains unclear. Sample: peripheral blood. The chain's CDR3 is CASSSEGVGGYTF. The CDR3 DNA sequence: TGTGCCAGCAGTTCGGAGGGAGTGGGAGGCTACACCTTC.